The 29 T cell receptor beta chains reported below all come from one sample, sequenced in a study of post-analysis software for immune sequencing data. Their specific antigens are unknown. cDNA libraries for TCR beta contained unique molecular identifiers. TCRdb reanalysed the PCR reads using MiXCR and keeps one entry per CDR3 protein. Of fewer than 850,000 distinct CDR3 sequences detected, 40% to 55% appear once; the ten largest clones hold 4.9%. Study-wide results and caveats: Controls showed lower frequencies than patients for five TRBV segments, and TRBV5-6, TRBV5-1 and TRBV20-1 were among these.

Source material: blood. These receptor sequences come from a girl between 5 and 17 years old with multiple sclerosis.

CDR3 protein: CASSLVAGGPFQETQYF. In nucleotides, the CDR3 is TGTGCCAGCAGCTTAGTAGCGGGAGGGCCCTTCCAAGAGACCCAGTACTTC. The chain has TRBV7-6 and TRBJ2-5, with 11 bases matching TRBD2. V lost 1 base and J lost 1; bases outside the gene matches: 5. The CDR3 loop spans 17 amino acids. CDR1 and CDR2 (germline): SGHVS, FNYEAQ.

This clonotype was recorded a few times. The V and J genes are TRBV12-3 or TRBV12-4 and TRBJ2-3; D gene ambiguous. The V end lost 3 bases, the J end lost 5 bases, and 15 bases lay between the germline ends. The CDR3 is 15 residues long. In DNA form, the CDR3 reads TGTGCCAGCAGTTTGAATATGGTATTAGTAGATACGCAGTATTTT. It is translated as CASSLNMVLVDTQYF.

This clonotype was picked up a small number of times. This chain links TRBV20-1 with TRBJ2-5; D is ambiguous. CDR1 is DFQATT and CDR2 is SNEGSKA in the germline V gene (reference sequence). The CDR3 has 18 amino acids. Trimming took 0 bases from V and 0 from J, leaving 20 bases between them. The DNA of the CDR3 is TGCAGTGCTAGAGATCTTGAGACTGCTACCTGGTACCAAGAGACCCAGTACTTC. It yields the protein CSARDLETATWYQETQYF.

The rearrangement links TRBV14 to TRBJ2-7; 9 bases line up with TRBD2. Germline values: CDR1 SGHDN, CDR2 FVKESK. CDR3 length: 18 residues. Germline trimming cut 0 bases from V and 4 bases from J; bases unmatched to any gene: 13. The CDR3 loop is CASSQESGRYREEYEQYF. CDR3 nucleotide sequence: TGTGCCAGCAGCCAAGAGAGCGGGAGGTACCGGGAGGAATACGAGCAGTACTTC.

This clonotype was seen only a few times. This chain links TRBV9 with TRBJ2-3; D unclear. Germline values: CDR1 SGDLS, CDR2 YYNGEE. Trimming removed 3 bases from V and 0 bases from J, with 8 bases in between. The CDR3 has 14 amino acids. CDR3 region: CASSADTSTDTQYF. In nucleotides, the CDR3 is TGTGCCAGCAGCGCCGATACTAGCACAGATACGCAGTATTTT.

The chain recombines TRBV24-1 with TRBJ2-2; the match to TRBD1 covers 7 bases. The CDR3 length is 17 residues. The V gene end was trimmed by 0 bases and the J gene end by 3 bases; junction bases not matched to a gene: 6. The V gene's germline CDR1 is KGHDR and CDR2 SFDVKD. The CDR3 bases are TGTGCCACCAGTGATTTGGGAAGGGGGCCGGACACCGGGGAGCTGTTTTTT. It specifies CATSDLGRGPDTGELFF.

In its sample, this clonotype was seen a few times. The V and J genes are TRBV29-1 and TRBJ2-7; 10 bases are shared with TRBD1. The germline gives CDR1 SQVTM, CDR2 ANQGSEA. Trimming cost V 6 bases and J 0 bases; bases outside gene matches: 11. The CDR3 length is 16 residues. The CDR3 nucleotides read TGCAGCGTCGGACGGACAGGGGGGGAAGACTCCTACGAGCAGTACTTC. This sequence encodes CSVGRTGGEDSYEQYF.

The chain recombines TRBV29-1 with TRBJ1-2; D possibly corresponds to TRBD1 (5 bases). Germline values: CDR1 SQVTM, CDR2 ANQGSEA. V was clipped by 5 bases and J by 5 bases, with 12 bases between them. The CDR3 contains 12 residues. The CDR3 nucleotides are TGCAGCGTTCCCAGGGAGTGTTATGGCTACACCTTC. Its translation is CSVPRECYGYTF.

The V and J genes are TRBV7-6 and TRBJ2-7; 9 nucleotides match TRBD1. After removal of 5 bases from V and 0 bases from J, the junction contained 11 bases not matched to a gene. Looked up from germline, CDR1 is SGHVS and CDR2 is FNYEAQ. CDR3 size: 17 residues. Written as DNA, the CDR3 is TGTGCCAGCAGCGAACTCGACAGGGGGTTACACTCCTACGAGCAGTACTTC. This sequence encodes CASSELDRGLHSYEQYF.

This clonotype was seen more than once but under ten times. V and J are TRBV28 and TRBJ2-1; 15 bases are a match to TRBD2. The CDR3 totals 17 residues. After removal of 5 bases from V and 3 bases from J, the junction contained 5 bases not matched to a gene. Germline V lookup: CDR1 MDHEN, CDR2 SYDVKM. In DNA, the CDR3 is TGTGCCAGCAGTCCGGGACTAGCGGGAGGCCGCTACAATGAGCAGTTCTTC. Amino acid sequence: CASSPGLAGGRYNEQFF. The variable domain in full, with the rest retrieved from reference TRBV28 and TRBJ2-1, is DVKVTQSSRYLVKRTGEKVFLECVQDMDHENMFWYRQDPGLGLRLIYFSYDVKMKEKGDIPEGYSVSREKKERFSLILESASTNQTSMYLCASSPGLAGGRYNEQFFGPGTRLTVL.

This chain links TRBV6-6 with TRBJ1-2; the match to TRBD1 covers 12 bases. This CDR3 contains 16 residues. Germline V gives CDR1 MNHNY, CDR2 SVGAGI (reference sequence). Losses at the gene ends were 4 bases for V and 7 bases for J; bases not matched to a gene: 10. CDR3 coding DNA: TGTGCCAGCAGTTCCACCGGGACAGGGGGCCCTCTTGGCTACACCTTC. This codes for CASSSTGTGGPLGYTF.

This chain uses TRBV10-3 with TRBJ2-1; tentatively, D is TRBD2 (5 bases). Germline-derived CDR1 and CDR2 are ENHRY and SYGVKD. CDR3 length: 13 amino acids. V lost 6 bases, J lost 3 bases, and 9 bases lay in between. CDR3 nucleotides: TGTGCCATCAGCCTGGGGAGCTACAATGAGCAGTTCTTC. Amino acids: CAISLGSYNEQFF.

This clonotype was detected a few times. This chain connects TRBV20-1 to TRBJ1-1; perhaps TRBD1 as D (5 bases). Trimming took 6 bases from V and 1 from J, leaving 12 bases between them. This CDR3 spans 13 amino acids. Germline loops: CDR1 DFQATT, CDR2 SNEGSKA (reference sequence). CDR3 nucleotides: TGCAGTGCATCCGGGACCCCGAACACTGAAGCTTTCTTT. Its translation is CSASGTPNTEAFF.

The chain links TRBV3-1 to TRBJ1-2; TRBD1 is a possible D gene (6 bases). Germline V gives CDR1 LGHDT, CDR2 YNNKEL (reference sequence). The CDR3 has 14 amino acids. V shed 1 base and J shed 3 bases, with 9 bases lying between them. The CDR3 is CASSQAGADYGYTF. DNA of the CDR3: TGTGCCAGCAGCCAAGCAGGGGCGGACTATGGCTACACCTTC.

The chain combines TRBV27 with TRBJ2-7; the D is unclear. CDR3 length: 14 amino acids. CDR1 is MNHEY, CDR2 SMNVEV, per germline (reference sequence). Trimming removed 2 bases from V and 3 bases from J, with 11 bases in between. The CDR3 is CASSLTGSNYEQYF. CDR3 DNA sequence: TGTGCCAGCAGTTTAACGGGCAGCAACTACGAGCAGTACTTC.

The CDR3 loop is CASSQDLSGYLYGYTF. The CDR3 DNA follows: TGTGCCAGCAGCCAAGATCTCTCAGGCTACCTCTATGGCTACACCTTC. The chain joins TRBV3-1 to TRBJ1-2, with no clear D. Germline-derived CDR1 and CDR2 are LGHDT and YNNKEL (reference sequence). Trimming took 0 bases from V and 4 from J, leaving 15 bases between them. The CDR3 runs to 16 residues.

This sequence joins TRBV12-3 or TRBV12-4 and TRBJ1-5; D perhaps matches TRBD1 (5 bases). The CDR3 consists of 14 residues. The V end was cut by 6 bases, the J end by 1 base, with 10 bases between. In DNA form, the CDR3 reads TGTGCCAGCAGGCGCCGGGGCAGCAATCAGCCCCAGCATTTT. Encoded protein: CASRRRGSNQPQHF.

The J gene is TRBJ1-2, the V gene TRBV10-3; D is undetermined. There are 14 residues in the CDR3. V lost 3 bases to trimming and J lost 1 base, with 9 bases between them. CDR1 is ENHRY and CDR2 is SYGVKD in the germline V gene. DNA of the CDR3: TGTGCCATCAGTGATAGTTCTCGTAACTATGGCTACACCTTC. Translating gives CAISDSSRNYGYTF.

The CDR3 DNA reads as TGCGCCAGCAGCAGGACGGAGGACCTCACAGATACGCAGTATTTT. This gives the protein CASSRTEDLTDTQYF. The chain employs TRBV5-1 and TRBJ2-3, with D possibly being TRBD2 (5 bases). The CDR3 totals 15 residues. CDR1 and CDR2 from the germline V gene are SGHRS and YFSETQ. Trimming removed 4 bases from V and 2 bases from J, with 14 bases in between.

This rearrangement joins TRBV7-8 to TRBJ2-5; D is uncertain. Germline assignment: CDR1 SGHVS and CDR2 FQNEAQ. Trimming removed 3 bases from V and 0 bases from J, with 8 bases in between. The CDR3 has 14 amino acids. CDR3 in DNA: TGTGCCAGCAGCTTGACCGCGTACCAAGAGACCCAGTACTTC. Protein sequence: CASSLTAYQETQYF.

The CDR3 bases are TGTGCCAGCAGCTTGGGCGTGCGGGACCGAGCAGACGAGCAGTACTTC. As protein: CASSLGVRDRADEQYF. The V gene is TRBV5-6, the J gene TRBJ2-5, with D possibly being TRBD2 (6 bases). The last part of the DNA fits TRBJ2-7 better; the J call may be wrong. The CDR3 is 16 amino acids. Germline loops: CDR1 SGHDT, CDR2 YYEEEE.

The CDR3 protein is CASSSHRGMGQPQHF. CDR3 nucleotide sequence: TGTGCCAGCAGCTCCCACAGGGGAATGGGTCAGCCCCAGCATTTT. V usage is TRBV7-2 and J usage is TRBJ1-5; 7 positions agree with TRBD1. This CDR3 is built from 15 residues. With 4 bases clipped from V and 6 bases from J, the junction kept 9 bases outside the gene matches. Germline lookup yields CDR1 SGHTA and CDR2 FQGNSA.

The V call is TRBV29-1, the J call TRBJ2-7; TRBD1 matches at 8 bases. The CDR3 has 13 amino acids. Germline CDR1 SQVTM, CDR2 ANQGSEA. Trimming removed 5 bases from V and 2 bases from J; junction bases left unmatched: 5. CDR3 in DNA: TGCAGCGTTTCACCGGGACAGGCCTACGAGCAGTACTTC. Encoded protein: CSVSPGQAYEQYF.

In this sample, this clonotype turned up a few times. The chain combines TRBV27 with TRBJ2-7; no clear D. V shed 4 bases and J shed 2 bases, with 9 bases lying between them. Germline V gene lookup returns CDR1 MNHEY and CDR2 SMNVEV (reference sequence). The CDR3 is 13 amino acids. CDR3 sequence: CASSWVGPYEQYF. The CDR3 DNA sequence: TGTGCCAGCAGTTGGGTCGGCCCCTACGAGCAGTACTTC.

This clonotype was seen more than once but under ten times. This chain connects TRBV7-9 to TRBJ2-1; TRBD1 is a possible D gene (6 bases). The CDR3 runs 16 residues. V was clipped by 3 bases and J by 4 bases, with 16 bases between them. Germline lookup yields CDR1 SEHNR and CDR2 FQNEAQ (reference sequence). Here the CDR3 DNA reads TGTGCCAGCAGCTTCAAACGGGACACCGCTTACAATGAGCAGTTCTTC. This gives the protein CASSFKRDTAYNEQFF.

CDR3 bases: TGTGCCAGCAGTTACTCGGACCCCAGGGAGCAGTACTTC. This sequence encodes CASSYSDPREQYF. V gene TRBV6-6 combines with J gene TRBJ2-7; D ambiguous. V lost 0 bases and J 7 bases, leaving 10 bases between the germline ends. CDR1 is MNHNY, CDR2 SVGAGI, per germline (reference sequence). The length of the CDR3 is 13 residues.

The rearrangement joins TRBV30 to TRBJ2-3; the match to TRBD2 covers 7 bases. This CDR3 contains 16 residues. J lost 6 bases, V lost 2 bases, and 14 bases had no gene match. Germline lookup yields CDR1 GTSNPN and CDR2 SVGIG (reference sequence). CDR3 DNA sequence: TGTGCCTGGAGTCTCGGTCGACTAGCTTTGGCGGATACGCAGTATTTT. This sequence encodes CAWSLGRLALADTQYF.

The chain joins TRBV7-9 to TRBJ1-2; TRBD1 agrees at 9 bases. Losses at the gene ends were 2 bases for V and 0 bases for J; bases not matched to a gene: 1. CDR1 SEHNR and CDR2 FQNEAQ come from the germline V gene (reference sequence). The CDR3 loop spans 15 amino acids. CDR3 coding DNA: TGTGCCAGCAGCTTATGGACAGGGGCTAACTATGGCTACACCTTC. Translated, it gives CASSLWTGANYGYTF.

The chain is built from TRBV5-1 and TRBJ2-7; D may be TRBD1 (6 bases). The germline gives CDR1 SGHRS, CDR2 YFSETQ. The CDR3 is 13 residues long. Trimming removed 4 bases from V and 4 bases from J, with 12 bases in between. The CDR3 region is CASSVSGEYEQYF. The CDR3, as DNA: TGCGCCAGCAGCGTCTCAGGGGAATACGAGCAGTACTTC. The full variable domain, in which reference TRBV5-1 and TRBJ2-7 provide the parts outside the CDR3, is KAGVTQTPRYLIKTRGQQVTLSCSPISGHRSVSWYQQTPGQGLQFLFEYFSETQRNKGNFPGRFSGRQFSNSRSEMNVSTLELGDSALYLCASSVSGEYEQYFGPGTRLTVT.